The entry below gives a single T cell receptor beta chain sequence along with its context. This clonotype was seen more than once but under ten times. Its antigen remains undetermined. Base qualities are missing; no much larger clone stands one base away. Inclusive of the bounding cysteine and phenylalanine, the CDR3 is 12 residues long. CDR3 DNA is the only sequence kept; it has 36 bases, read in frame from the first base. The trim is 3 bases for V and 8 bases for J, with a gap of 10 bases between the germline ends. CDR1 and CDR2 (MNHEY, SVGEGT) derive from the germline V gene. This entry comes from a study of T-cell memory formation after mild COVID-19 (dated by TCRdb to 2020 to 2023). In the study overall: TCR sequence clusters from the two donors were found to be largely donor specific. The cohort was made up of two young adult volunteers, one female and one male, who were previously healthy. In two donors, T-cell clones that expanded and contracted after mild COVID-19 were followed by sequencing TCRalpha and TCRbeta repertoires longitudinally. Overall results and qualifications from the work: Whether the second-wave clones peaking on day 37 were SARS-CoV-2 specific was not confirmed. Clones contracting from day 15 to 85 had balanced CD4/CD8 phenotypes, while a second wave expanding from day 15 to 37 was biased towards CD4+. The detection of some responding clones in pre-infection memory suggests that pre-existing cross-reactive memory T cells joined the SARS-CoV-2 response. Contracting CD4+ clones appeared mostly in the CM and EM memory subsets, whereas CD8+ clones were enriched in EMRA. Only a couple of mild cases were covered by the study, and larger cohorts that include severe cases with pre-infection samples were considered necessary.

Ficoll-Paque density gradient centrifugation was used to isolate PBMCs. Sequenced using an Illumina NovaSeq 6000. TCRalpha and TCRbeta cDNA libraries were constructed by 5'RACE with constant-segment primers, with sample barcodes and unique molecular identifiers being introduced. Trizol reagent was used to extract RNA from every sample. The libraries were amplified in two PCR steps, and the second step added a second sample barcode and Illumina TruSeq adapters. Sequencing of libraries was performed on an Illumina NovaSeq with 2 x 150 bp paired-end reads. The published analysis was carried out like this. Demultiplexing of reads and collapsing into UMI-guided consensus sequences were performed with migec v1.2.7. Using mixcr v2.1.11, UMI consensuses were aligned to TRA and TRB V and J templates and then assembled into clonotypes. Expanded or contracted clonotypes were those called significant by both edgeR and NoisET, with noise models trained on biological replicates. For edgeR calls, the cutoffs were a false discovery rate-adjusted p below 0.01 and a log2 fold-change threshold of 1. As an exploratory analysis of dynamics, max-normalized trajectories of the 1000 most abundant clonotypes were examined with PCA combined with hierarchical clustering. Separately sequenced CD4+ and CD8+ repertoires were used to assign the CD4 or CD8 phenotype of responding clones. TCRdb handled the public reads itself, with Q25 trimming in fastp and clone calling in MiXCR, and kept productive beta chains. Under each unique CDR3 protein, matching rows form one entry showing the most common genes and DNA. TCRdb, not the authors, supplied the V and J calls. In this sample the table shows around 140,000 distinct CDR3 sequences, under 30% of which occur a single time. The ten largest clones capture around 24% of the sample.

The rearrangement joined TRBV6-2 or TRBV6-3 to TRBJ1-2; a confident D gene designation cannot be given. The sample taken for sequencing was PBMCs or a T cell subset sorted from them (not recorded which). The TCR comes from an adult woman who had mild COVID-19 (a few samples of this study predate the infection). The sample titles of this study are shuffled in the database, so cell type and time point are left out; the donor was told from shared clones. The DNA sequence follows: TGTGCCAGCAGTTATGCGGGCGCCGGCTACACCTTC. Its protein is CASSYAGAGYTF.